The 25 T cell receptor beta chains reported below all come from one sample, sequenced in a study of beta chain features in type 1 diabetes (dated by TCRdb to between 2017 and 2018). The library was prepared using the immunoSEQ multiplex PCR assay. The High Capacity cDNA Reverse Transcription Kit was used to reverse transcribe all of the isolated RNA, meaning that expressed TCRB transcripts were what got sequenced. The source is immuneACCESS, and TCRdb retained only in-frame sequences with V and J called. Part of the clones is not carried over; for the studies checked, unresolved V genes explain less than half of this, and the remainder is unexplained. This sample holds 810,000 or so clones; roughly 17% were observed only once. Roughly 0.025% of the sample belongs to the ten largest clones. Sequenced material: naive CD4+ T cells from blood. What this sample's cell subset or site label stands for: true naive CD4+ T cells. The origin of the receptors is a young woman in good health.

V is TRBV10-3 and J is TRBJ2-6; D is uncertain. CDR1 is ENHRY and CDR2 is SYGVKD in the germline V gene. V was pared by 6 bases and J by 0 bases, with 12 bases between. The CDR3 totals 16 residues. In nucleotides, the CDR3 is TGTGCCATCAGCTTAACTGCCATCTCTGGGGCCAACGTCCTGACTTTC. Its protein is CAISLTAISGANVLTF.

This clone was seen a handful of times. The chain employs TRBV4-3 and TRBJ1-3; TRBD1 agrees at 7 bases. V shed 4 bases, J shed 2 bases, and the junction held 11 bases outside the gene matches. CDR1 is LGHNA, CDR2 YSLEER, per germline. The CDR3 has 17 amino acids. The CDR3: CASSRTYPDRAGNTIYF. For the CDR3, the DNA is TGCGCCAGCAGCCGAACCTACCCCGACAGGGCTGGAAACACCATATATTTT.

This chain uses TRBV5-4 with TRBJ1-2, with 7 positions matching TRBD1. This CDR3 contains 13 residues. Unmatched junction bases numbered 4, after V lost 3 bases and J lost 5 bases. Germline values: CDR1 SGHNT, CDR2 YYREEE (reference sequence). CDR3 coding DNA: TGTGCCAGCAGCTCCCGACAGGGATATGGCTACACCTTC. It codes for CASSSRQGYGYTF.

The chain has TRBV7-2 and TRBJ2-3; D is tentatively TRBD1 or TRBD2 (5 bases each). Trimming removed 5 bases from V and 4 bases from J, with 13 bases in between. Germline V lookup: CDR1 SGHTA, CDR2 FQGNSA. This CDR3 has 14 residues. Here the CDR3 DNA reads TGTGCCAGCAGCCTGGGACCTACCCCAGATACGCAGTATTTT. It specifies CASSLGPTPDTQYF.

This clone was observed a few times. The chain joins TRBV4-3 to TRBJ2-7, with 9 bases matching TRBD2. Germline-derived CDR1 and CDR2 are LGHNA and YSLEER. CDR3 length equals 15 residues. Losses at the gene ends were 1 base for V and 4 bases for J; bases not matched to a gene: 5. The CDR3 DNA reads as TGCGCCAGCAGCCAAGGTGCTAGCGGGATTTACGAGCAGTACTTC. This translates into CASSQGASGIYEQYF.

V is TRBV29-1 and J is TRBJ2-6, with D unclear. V was trimmed by 1 base and J by 1 base, leaving 5 bases between them. Germline CDR1 reads SQVTM; CDR2 reads ANQGSEA. CDR3 length equals 14 residues. The CDR3 reads CSVEVPSGANVLTF. CDR3 DNA sequence: TGCAGCGTTGAAGTCCCGTCTGGGGCCAACGTCCTGACTTTC.

The V call is TRBV7-2, the J call TRBJ2-1; no definite D call. Germline CDR1 is SGHTA and CDR2 is FQGNSA. V shed 2 bases and J shed 0 bases, with 8 bases lying between them. This CDR3 comprises 15 residues. The CDR3 coding sequence is TGTGCCAGCAGCTTACTGGACCCCTCCTACAATGAGCAGTTCTTC. Translated, it gives CASSLLDPSYNEQFF.

The CDR3 bases are TGTGCCAGCAATGCCCGGGACAGGGTGTCCGGGGAGCTGTTTTTT. It codes for CASNARDRVSGELFF. The rearrangement links TRBV7-9 to TRBJ2-2, with 9 bases fitting TRBD1. J gave up 6 bases and V 7 bases, and 9 bases lay outside the gene matches. This CDR3 comprises 15 residues. Germline lookup yields CDR1 SEHNR and CDR2 FQNEAQ (reference sequence).

This chain uses TRBV7-9 with TRBJ2-1; 8 bases agree with TRBD1. This CDR3 has 16 amino acids. The V and J ends lost 5 bases and 8 bases, in that order; junction bases with no gene match: 14. Germline V gives CDR1 SEHNR, CDR2 FQNEAQ (reference sequence). The CDR3 region has the DNA TGTGCCAGCAGCCAAACATTTCGGACAGGGATCGATGAGCAGTTCTTC. Translated: CASSQTFRTGIDEQFF. The full variable domain, rest sourced from reference TRBV7-9 and TRBJ2-1, is DTGVSQNPRHKITKRGQNVTFRCDPISEHNRLYWYRQTLGQGPEFLTYFQNEAQLEKSRLLSDRFSAERPKGSFSTLEIQRTEQGDSAMYLCASSQTFRTGIDEQFFGPGTRLTVL.

This clone showed up just a few times. The chain employs TRBV4-3 and TRBJ1-1, with TRBD1 identical over 7 bases. Germline V gene sequence: CDR1 LGHNA, CDR2 YSLEER. This CDR3 has 16 amino acids. V was pared by 0 bases and J by 1 base, with 5 bases of the junction left unmatched. CDR3 sequence: CASSQDMAGGNTEAFF. CDR3 DNA sequence: TGCGCCAGCAGCCAAGATATGGCAGGGGGGAACACTGAAGCTTTCTTT.

V is TRBV27 and J is TRBJ1-2; 9 bases agree with TRBD1. V trimming: 3 bases; J trimming: 5 bases; junction bases outside the gene matches: 1. This CDR3 has 13 amino acids. Germline V lookup: CDR1 MNHEY, CDR2 SMNVEV (reference sequence). CDR3 loop: CASSLDRGYGYTF. The CDR3, as DNA: TGTGCCAGCAGTTTGGACAGGGGATATGGCTACACCTTC.

In its sample, this clone was seen a few times. This chain links TRBV9 with TRBJ2-1; D possibly uses TRBD1 or TRBD2 (5 bases each). The CDR3 contains 18 residues. Germline values: CDR1 SGDLS, CDR2 YYNGEE. V dropped 0 bases and J dropped 4 bases, with 20 bases sitting between them. CDR3: CASSVGIGGGGIYNEQFF. CDR3 bases: TGTGCCAGCAGCGTAGGTATAGGAGGTGGGGGAATTTACAATGAGCAGTTCTTC.

The V and J genes are TRBV7-2 and TRBJ2-3; tentative D call: TRBD2 (5 bases). V lost 0 bases and J 6 bases, leaving 13 bases between the germline ends. Germline values: CDR1 SGHTA, CDR2 FQGNSA. This CDR3 contains 15 residues. CDR3 coding DNA: TGTGCCAGCAGCTTAGCTTTGCGTCGGGGTGATACGCAGTATTTT. This codes for CASSLALRRGDTQYF.

The J gene is TRBJ2-5, the V gene TRBV7-2; D might be TRBD1 (6 bases). Trimming removed 1 base from V and 5 bases from J, with 17 bases in between. The CDR3 has 16 residues. Germline CDR1 and CDR2: SGHTA and FQGNSA. CDR3: CASSLDPTGPRETQYF. The CDR3 bases are TGTGCCAGCAGCTTAGACCCTACAGGGCCACGGGAGACCCAGTACTTC.

This sequence joins TRBV7-2 and TRBJ2-3; D uncertain. Germline V gene lookup returns CDR1 SGHTA and CDR2 FQGNSA. V lost 8 bases and J 3 bases, leaving 15 bases between the germline ends. This CDR3 has 14 amino acids. The DNA for the CDR3 is TGTGCCAGCGGGTTTGGGTTTCAGACAGATACGCAGTATTTT. Translation gives CASGFGFQTDTQYF. The whole variable domain, remainder taken from reference TRBV7-2 and TRBJ2-3, is GAGVSQSPSNKVTEKGKDVELRCDPISGHTALYWYRQSLGQGLEFLIYFQGNSAPDKSGLPSDRFSAERTGGSVSTLTIQRTQQEDSAVYLCASGFGFQTDTQYFGPGTRLTVL.

A few counts support this clone. The chain couples TRBV5-4 to TRBJ2-5, with D maybe TRBD1 (6 bases). Germline V CDR1 and CDR2: SGHNT, YYREEE (reference sequence). The CDR3 consists of 13 residues. Trimming removed 6 bases from V and 0 bases from J, with 9 bases in between. This CDR3 is CASTGDNQETQYF. The CDR3 bases are TGTGCCAGCACCGGGGACAACCAAGAGACCCAGTACTTC.

This clone has only a few counts. The genes are TRBV5-6 and TRBJ2-1; D is undetermined. CDR3 length: 15 amino acids. Trimming stripped 3 bases from V and 6 bases from J, with 16 bases between. Germline CDR1 is SGHDT and CDR2 is YYEEEE. CDR3 nucleotides: TGTGCCAGCAGCTCTCGCGCTAGTCGTCCCAATGAGCAGTTCTTC. Translated, it gives CASSSRASRPNEQFF.

This clone occurred a few times. The identical CDR3 is also encoded by other nucleotide sequences in the sample. The chain uses TRBV7-9 and TRBJ2-3, with D possibly called TRBD1 or TRBD2 (5 bases each). The V end was cut by 2 bases, the J end by 2 bases, with 14 bases between. The CDR3 contains 16 residues. CDR1 and CDR2 (germline): SEHNR, FQNEAQ (reference sequence). The CDR3: CASSLRRAGPTDTQYF. Here the CDR3 DNA reads TGTGCCAGCAGCTTACGGCGGGCAGGGCCCACAGATACGCAGTATTTT. The whole variable domain, remainder taken from reference TRBV7-9 and TRBJ2-3, is DTGVSQNPRHKITKRGQNVTFRCDPISEHNRLYWYRQTLGQGPEFLTYFQNEAQLEKSRLLSDRFSAERPKGSFSTLEIQRTEQGDSAMYLCASSLRRAGPTDTQYFGPGTRLTVL.

The sample holds a few counts of this clone. This sequence joins TRBV27 and TRBJ2-5; D is possibly TRBD2 (5 bases). Germline values: CDR1 MNHEY, CDR2 SMNVEV (reference sequence). The CDR3 length is 11 residues. The V gene lost 6 bases and the J gene lost 10 bases, with 12 bases spanning the gap. The CDR3 region is CASSGWAGQYF. CDR3 DNA: TGTGCCAGCAGCGGCTGGGCGGGCCAGTACTTC.

The CDR3, as DNA: TGCGCCAGCAGCCAAAGCGTCCTACTTAATGAGCAGTTCTTC. This encodes CASSQSVLLNEQFF. The chain combines TRBV4-3 with TRBJ2-1; D is uncertain. The CDR3 is 14 amino acids. Trimming took 2 bases from V and 7 from J, leaving 12 bases between them. The germline CDR1 and CDR2 sequences are LGHNA and YSLEER.

V usage is TRBV29-1 and J usage is TRBJ2-1; 13 bases are a match to TRBD2. Germline V lookup: CDR1 SQVTM, CDR2 ANQGSEA. V trimming: 2 bases; J trimming: 8 bases; junction bases outside the gene matches: 12. This CDR3 spans 17 amino acids. CDR3 region: CSVERITRTSGRYEQFF. The CDR3 nucleotides are TGCAGCGTTGAACGCATTACCCGGACTAGCGGGAGATATGAGCAGTTCTTC.

The rearrangement uses TRBV9 and TRBJ2-7; 8 bases line up with TRBD1. The length of the CDR3 is 18 residues. Per germline, CDR1 SGDLS and CDR2 YYNGEE. The V and J ends lost 0 bases and 0 bases, in that order; junction bases with no gene match: 11. CDR3 protein: CASSVAPGNRGSSYEQYF. The CDR3 region has the DNA TGTGCCAGCAGCGTAGCTCCAGGAAACAGGGGGAGCTCCTACGAGCAGTACTTC.

The V call is TRBV18, the J call TRBJ1-2; 11 bases fit TRBD1. The V segment lost 3 bases and the J segment 3 bases; nucleotides outside the gene matches: 6. Germline CDR1 is KGHSH and CDR2 is LQKENI. This CDR3 has 16 amino acids. This CDR3 is CASSPRGTGGDYGYTF. Here the CDR3 DNA reads TGTGCCAGCTCACCTCGCGGGACAGGGGGTGACTATGGCTACACCTTC.

The count of this clone is one. This chain links TRBV28 with TRBJ1-5, with a weak D call TRBD1 (6 bases). The CDR3 consists of 13 residues. The germline V gene has CDR1 MDHEN and CDR2 SYDVKM. Trimming took 6 bases from V and 3 from J, leaving 9 bases between them. The CDR3 sequence is CASSWTVNQPQHF. The CDR3, as DNA: TGTGCCAGCAGCTGGACAGTCAATCAGCCCCAGCATTTT.

This clone occurred a few times. The chain employs TRBV14 and TRBJ2-2; a weak D match, TRBD2 (6 bases). CDR1 is SGHDN and CDR2 is FVKESK in the germline V gene. The CDR3 is 14 amino acids. The V and J ends lost 3 bases and 4 bases respectively, with 9 bases between them. The CDR3 loop reads CASSQGLSTGELFF. CDR3 in DNA: TGTGCCAGCAGCCAGGGACTGTCCACCGGGGAGCTGTTTTTT. Drawing the rest from reference TRBV14 and TRBJ2-2, the complete variable domain is EAGVTQFPSHSVIEKGQTVTLRCDPISGHDNLYWYRRVMGKEIKFLLHFVKESKQDESGMPNNRFLAERTGGTYSTLKVQPAELEDSGVYFCASSQGLSTGELFFGEGSRLTVL.